This T cell receptor beta chain was recorded in a study of blood T cell repertoires in COVID-19. Between the trimmed V and J ends, which lost 1 base and 7 bases, there was a span of 10 bases. The CDR3 consists of 13 residues. The germline gives CDR1 LGHDT, CDR2 YNNKEL (reference sequence). The method was immunoSEQ multiplex PCR; TCRdb's version includes in-frame clones alone and lacks a portion of them. The sample shows about 64,000 clones, around 83% of them seen only once. The sequenced sample consisted of peripheral blood. The receptor comes from a woman between 55 and 75 years old with acute or convalescent COVID-19. The rearrangement links TRBV3-1 (or the pseudogene TRBV3-2) to TRBJ2-5, with D maybe TRBD1 (5 bases). For the CDR3, the DNA is TGTGCCAGCAGCCAAGGGTATAGGGGGACCCAGTACTTC. Translation: CASSQGYRGTQYF.